This T cell receptor (beta chain) was captured by sequencing in a study of T cell responses to AZD1222 COVID-19 vaccine. Notes on the study in general: Vaccine-related CD4 TCRs covered spike, predominating at 160-218 and 743-854. Spike-specific TCR breadth and depth rose after two AZD1222 doses. Repertoire collection took place solely once the T cell response had peaked.

Turning to this clone: The antigen is not known.

Germline lookup yields CDR1 SGHKS and CDR2 YYEKEE (reference sequence). This CDR3 is built from 16 residues. V shed 2 bases and J shed 1 base, with 13 bases lying between them. Libraries were prepared by immunoSEQ multiplex PCR; TCRdb keeps only in-frame clonotypes and omits some of them. The table shows roughly 29,000 clones, with roughly 93% occurring only once. The material sequenced was peripheral blood, taken on day 0 of AZD1222 vaccination. The chain is built from TRBV5-5 and TRBJ1-5, with a tentative D call TRBD1 (5 bases). This TCR came from an adult in good health. In DNA form, the CDR3 reads TGTGCCAGCAGCTTCGGGCCCGGGGGGAGCAATCAGCCCCAGCATTTT. Its translation: CASSFGPGGSNQPQHF.